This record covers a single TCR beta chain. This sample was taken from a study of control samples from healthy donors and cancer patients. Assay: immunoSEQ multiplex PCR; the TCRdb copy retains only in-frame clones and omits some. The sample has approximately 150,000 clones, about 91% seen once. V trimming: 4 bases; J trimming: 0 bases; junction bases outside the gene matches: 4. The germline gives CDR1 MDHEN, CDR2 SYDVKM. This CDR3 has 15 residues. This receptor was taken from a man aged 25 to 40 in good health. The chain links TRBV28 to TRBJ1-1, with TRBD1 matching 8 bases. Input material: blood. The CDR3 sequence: CASSSDRAMNTEAFF. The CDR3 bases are TGTGCCAGCAGTTCGGACAGGGCTATGAACACTGAAGCTTTCTTT. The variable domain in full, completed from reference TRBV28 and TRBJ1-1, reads DVKVTQSSRYLVKRTGEKVFLECVQDMDHENMFWYRQDPGLGLRLIYFSYDVKMKEKGDIPEGYSVSREKKERFSLILESASTNQTSMYLCASSSDRAMNTEAFFGQGTRLTVV.